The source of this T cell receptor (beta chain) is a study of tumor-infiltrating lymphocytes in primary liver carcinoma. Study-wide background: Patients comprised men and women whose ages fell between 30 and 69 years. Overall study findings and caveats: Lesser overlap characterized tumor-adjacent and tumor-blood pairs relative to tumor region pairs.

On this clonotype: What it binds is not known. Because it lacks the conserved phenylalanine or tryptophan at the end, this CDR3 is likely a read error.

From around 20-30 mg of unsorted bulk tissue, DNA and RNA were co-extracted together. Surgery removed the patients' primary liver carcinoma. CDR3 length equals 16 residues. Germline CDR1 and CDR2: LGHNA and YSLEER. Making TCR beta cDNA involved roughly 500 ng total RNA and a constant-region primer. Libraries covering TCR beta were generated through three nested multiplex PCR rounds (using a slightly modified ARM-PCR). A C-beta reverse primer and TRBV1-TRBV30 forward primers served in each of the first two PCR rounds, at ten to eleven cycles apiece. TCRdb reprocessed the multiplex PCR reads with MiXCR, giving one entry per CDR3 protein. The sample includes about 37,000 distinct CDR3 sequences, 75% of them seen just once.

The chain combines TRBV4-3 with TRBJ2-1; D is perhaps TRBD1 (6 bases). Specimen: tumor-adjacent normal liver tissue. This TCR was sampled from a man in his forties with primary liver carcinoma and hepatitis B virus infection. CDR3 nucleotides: TGCGCCAGGAGCCAAGATAGGGACACCCTATACAATGAGCAGTTCCTC. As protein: CARSQDRDTLYNEQFL.